Listed here is a single T cell receptor beta chain. Its specificity is not known. The sample is drawn from a study of OX40 agonist ivuxolimab in advanced cancers. Study summary: Those enrolled were 70% to 85% male, with a mean age of 60 years and ages from 23 to 79. Study-level points and caveats: Part of the nonresponder group also had normalized T-cell clonal expansion that was low.

Sequenced by immunoSEQ multiplex PCR; TCRdb stores in-frame clones only, minus some. The table has about 89,000 clones, 70% to 90% seen once; the top ten hold 0.25% to 0.3%. In germline, CDR1 is LNHDA, CDR2 SQIVND (reference sequence). Trimming took 3 bases from V and 1 from J, leaving 9 bases between them. The CDR3 consists of 14 residues. The sequence came from an adult with an advanced solid tumor such as melanoma, head and neck, liver or kidney cancer. The chain links TRBV19 to TRBJ1-1; TRBD1 might be the D (5 bases). The material was CD4+ or CD8+ T cells sorted from blood, obtained in a trial of the OX40 agonist ivuxolimab. The CDR3, as DNA: TGTGCCAGTAGTATTCGGGGCCAGAACACTGAAGCTTTCTTT. Protein sequence: CASSIRGQNTEAFF.